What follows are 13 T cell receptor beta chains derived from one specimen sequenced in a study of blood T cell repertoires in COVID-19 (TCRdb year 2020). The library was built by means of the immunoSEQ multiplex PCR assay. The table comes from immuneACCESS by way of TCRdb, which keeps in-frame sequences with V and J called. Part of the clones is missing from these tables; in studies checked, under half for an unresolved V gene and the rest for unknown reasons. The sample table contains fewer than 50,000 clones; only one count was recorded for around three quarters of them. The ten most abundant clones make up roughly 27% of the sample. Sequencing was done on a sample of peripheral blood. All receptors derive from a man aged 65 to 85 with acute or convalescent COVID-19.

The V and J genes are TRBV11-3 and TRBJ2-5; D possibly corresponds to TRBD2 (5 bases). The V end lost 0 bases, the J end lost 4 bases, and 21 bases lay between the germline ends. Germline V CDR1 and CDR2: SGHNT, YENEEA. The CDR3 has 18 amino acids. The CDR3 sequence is CASSLESTGLLGGETQYF. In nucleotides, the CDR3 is TGTGCCAGCAGCTTAGAATCCACGGGCCTCCTAGGAGGAGAGACCCAGTACTTC.

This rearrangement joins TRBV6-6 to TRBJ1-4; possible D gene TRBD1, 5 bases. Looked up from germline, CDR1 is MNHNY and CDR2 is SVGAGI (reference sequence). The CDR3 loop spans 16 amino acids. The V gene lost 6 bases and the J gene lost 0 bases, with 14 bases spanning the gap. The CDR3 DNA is TGTGCCAGCAGGCGTAACAGGATTGCAACTAATGAAAAACTGTTTTTT. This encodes CASRRNRIATNEKLFF.

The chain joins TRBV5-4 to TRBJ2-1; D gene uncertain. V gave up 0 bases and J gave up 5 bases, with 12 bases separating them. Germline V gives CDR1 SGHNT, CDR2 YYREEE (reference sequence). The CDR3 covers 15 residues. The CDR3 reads CASSLDVYGDNEQFF. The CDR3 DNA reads TGTGCCAGCAGCTTGGACGTCTATGGTGACAATGAGCAGTTCTTC.

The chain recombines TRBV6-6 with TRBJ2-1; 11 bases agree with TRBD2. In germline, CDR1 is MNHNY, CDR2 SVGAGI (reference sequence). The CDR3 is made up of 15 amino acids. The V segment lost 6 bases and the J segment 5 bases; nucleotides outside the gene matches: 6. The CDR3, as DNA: TGTGCCAGCAGCTCCGGGACTAGCGGACACAATGAGCAGTTCTTC. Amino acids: CASSSGTSGHNEQFF.

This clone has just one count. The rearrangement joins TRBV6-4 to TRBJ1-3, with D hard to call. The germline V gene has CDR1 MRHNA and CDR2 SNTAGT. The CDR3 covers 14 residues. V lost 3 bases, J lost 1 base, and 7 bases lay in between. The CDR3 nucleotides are TGTGCCAGCAGTGAAACGGTTTCTGGAAACACCATATATTTT. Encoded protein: CASSETVSGNTIYF.

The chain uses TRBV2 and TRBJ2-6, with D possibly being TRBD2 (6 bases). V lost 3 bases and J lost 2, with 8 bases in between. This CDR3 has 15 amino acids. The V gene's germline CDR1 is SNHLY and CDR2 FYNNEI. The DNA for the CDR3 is TGTGCCAGCAGTGAGGAGGGTACTGGGGCCAACGTCCTGACTTTC. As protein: CASSEEGTGANVLTF.

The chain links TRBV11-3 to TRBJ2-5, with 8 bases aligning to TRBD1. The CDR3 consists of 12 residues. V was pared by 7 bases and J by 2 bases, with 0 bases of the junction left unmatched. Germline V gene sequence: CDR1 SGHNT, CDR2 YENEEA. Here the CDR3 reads CASNRGQETQYF. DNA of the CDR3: TGTGCCAGCAACAGGGGGCAAGAGACCCAGTACTTC.

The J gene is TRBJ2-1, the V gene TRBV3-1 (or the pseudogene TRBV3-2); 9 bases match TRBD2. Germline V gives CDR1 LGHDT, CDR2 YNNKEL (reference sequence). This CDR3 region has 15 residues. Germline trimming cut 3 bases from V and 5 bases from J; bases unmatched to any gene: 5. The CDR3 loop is CASSQLPSGNNEQFF. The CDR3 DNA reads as TGTGCCAGCAGCCAGCTGCCTAGCGGGAACAATGAGCAGTTCTTC.

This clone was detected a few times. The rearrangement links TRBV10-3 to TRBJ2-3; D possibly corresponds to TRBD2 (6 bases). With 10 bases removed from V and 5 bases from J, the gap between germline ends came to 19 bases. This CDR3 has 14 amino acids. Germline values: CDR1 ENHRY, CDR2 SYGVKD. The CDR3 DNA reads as TGTGCCACCACACGGGACTCCAGCGGAGATACGCAGTATTTT. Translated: CATTRDSSGDTQYF.

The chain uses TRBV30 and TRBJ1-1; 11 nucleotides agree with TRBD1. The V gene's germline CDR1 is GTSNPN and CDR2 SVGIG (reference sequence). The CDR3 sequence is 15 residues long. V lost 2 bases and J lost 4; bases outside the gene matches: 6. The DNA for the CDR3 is TGTGCCTGGAGTCTCGGACAGGGGGCTAGCACTGAAGCTTTCTTT. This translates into CAWSLGQGASTEAFF.

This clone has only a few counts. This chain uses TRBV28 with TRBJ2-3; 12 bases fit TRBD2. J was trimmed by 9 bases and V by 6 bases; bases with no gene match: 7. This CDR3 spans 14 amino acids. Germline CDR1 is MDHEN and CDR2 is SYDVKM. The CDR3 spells CASRLAGGRGTQYF. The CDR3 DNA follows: TGTGCCAGCAGGCTAGCGGGGGGGAGGGGGACGCAGTATTTT. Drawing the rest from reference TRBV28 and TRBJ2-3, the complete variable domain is DVKVTQSSRYLVKRTGEKVFLECVQDMDHENMFWYRQDPGLGLRLIYFSYDVKMKEKGDIPEGYSVSREKKERFSLILESASTNQTSMYLCASRLAGGRGTQYFGPGTRLTVL.

The CDR3 loop reads CASSVASGGTNIQYF. The CDR3, as DNA: TGTGCCAGCAGTGTAGCTAGCGGGGGTACAAACATTCAGTACTTC. The J gene is TRBJ2-4, the V gene TRBV2; 10 bases agree with TRBD2. The V and J ends lost 4 bases and 6 bases, in that order; junction bases with no gene match: 6. Germline V gives CDR1 SNHLY, CDR2 FYNNEI. The CDR3 runs 15 residues. Supplemented by reference TRBV2 and TRBJ2-4, the full variable domain reads EPEVTQTPSHQVTQMGQEVILRCVPISNHLYFYWYRQILGQKVEFLVSFYNNEISEKSEIFDDQFSVERPDGSNFTLKIRSTKLEDSAMYFCASSVASGGTNIQYFGAGTRLSVL.

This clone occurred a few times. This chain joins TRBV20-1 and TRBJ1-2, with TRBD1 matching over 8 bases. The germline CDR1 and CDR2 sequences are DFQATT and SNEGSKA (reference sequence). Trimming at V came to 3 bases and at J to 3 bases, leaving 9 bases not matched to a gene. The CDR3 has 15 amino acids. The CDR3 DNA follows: TGCAGTGCTAGTACTTCCCCAGGGGGCTACTATGGCTACACCTTC. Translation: CSASTSPGGYYGYTF.